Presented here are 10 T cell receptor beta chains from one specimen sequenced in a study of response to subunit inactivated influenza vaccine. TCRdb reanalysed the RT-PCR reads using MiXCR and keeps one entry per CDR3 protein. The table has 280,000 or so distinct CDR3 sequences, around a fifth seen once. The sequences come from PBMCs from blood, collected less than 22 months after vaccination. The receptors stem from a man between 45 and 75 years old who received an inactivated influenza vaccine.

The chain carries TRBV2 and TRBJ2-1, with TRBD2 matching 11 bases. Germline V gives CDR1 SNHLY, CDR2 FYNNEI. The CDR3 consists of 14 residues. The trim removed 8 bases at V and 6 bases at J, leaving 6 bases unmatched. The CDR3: CASGGLAEGNEQFF. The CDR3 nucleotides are TGTGCCAGCGGGGGACTAGCGGAGGGCAATGAGCAGTTCTTC. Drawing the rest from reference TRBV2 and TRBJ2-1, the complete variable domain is EPEVTQTPSHQVTQMGQEVILRCVPISNHLYFYWYRQILGQKVEFLVSFYNNEISEKSEIFDDQFSVERPDGSNFTLKIRSTKLEDSAMYFCASGGLAEGNEQFFGPGTRLTVL.

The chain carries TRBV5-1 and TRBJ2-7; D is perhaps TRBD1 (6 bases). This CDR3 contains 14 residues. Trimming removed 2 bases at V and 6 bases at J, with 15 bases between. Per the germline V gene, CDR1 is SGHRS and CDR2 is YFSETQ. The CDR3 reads CASSLNRDISEQYF. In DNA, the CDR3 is TGCGCCAGCAGCTTAAACCGGGACATATCCGAGCAGTACTTC.

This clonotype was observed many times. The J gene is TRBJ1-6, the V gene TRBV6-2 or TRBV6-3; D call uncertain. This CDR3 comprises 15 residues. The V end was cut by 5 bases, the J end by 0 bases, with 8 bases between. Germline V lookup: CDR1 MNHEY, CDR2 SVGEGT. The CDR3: CASSGRSSYNSPLHF. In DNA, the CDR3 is TGTGCCAGCAGTGGAAGAAGCTCCTATAATTCACCCCTCCACTTT.

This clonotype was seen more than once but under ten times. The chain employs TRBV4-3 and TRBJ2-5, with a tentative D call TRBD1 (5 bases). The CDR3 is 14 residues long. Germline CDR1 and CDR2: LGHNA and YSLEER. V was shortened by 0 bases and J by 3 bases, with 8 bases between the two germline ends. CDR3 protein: CASSQDIGEETQYF. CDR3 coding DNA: TGCGCCAGCAGCCAAGATATAGGGGAAGAGACCCAGTACTTC.

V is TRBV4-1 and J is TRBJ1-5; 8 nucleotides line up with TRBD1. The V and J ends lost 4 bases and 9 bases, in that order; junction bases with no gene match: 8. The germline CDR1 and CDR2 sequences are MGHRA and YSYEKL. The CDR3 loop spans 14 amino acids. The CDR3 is CASSRTGMEWPQHF. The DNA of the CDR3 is TGCGCCAGCAGCCGGACAGGGATGGAGTGGCCCCAGCATTTT.

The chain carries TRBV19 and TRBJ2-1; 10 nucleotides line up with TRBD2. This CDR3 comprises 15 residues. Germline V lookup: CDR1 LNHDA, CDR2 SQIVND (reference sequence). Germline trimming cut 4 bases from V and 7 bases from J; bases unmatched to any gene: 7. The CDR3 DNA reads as TGTGCCAGTAGTACGGGGACTAGCGCAGTGAATGAGCAGTTCTTC. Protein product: CASSTGTSAVNEQFF.

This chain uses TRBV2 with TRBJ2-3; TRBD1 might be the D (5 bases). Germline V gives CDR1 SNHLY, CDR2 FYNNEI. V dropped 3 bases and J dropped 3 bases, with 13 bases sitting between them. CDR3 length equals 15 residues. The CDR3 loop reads CASSDRVFVTDTQYF. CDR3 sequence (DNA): TGTGCCAGCAGTGACAGGGTGTTTGTGACAGATACGCAGTATTTT.

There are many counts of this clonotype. This CDR3 reads CASGLVRGVGYTF. The CDR3 DNA follows: TGTGCTAGTGGTTTGGTACGAGGGGTCGGCTACACCTTC. The chain employs TRBV12-5 and TRBJ1-2, with TRBD1 as a possible D gene (5 bases). Trimming removed 0 bases from V and 8 bases from J, with 10 bases in between. The CDR3 is 13 amino acids. Germline assignment: CDR1 LGHNT and CDR2 FRNRAP.

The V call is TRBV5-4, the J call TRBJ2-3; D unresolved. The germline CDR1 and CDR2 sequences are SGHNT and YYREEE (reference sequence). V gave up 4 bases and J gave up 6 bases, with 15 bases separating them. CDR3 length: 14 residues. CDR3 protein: CASSPSRSLDTQYF. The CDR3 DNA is TGTGCCAGCAGCCCCTCGCGAAGTCTTGATACGCAGTATTTT.

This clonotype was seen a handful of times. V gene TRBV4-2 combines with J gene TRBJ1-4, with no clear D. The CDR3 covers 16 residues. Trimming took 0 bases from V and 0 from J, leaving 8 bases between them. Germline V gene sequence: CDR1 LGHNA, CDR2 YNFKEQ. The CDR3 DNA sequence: TGTGCCAGCAGCCAAGATACGGGATCAACTAATGAAAAACTGTTTTTT. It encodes CASSQDTGSTNEKLFF.